What follows is one T cell receptor beta chain and its context. The donor cohort consisted entirely of Caucasian adults residing in Nashville, Tennessee. Per germline, CDR1 SNHLY and CDR2 FYNNEI. The ends lost 5 bases at V and 4 bases at J; junction bases unmatched: 8. This CDR3 region has 15 residues. Sequenced by immunoSEQ multiplex PCR; TCRdb stores in-frame clones only, minus some. The sample has roughly 1,500,000 clones; approximately 98.5% are singletons. The data belong to a study of shared clonotypes between healthy human individuals. Study-level information: Three CD4 naive, three CD4 memory, two CD8 naive and one CD8 memory plate were used per donor.

What was sequenced was naive CD4+ T cells sorted from blood. Subset here: CD45RA+ positively selected. V and J are TRBV2 and TRBJ2-3, with 8 bases lining up with TRBD2. This clonotype originated in a man between 25 and 39 years old in good health. CDR3: CASSLGLGGADTQYF. In DNA form, the CDR3 reads TGTGCCAGCAGTCTGGGACTAGGGGGGGCAGATACGCAGTATTTT. The whole variable domain, remainder taken from reference TRBV2 and TRBJ2-3, is EPEVTQTPSHQVTQMGQEVILRCVPISNHLYFYWYRQILGQKVEFLVSFYNNEISEKSEIFDDQFSVERPDGSNFTLKIRSTKLEDSAMYFCASSLGLGGADTQYFGPGTRLTVL.